This T cell receptor (beta chain) was documented in a study of Graves' ophthalmopathy and Graves' hyperthyroidism. General study points: Classification of ophthalmopathy versus stable hyperthyroidism by a 13-signature model yielded roughly 86% sensitivity and just over 80% specificity. Blood also contained most of the expanded thyroid clonotypes above 0.001 frequency.

Exclusion covered patients with other autoimmune diseases or uncontrolled infections (as well as pregnancy or lactation). Germline assignment: CDR1 SGHAT and CDR2 FQNNGV. Trimming cost V 1 base and J 0 bases, with 9 bases left between them. CDR3 length: 15 amino acids. TCR beta CDR3 regions were amplified from RNA transcripts. A first-round RT-PCR used HTBI primers, followed by a second-round multiplex PCR. TCRdb independently ran MiXCR on the multiplex PCR reads; one entry per CDR3 protein. Seen here are hundreds of thousands of distinct CDR3 sequences, 35% to 50% observed once, and the top ten hold about 40%. The table lists this clonotype with many counts. The antigen is undetermined.

Sequenced sample: peripheral blood. V is TRBV11-2 and J is TRBJ1-1, with D uncertain. The origin of this receptor is an adult man with Graves' ophthalmopathy. CDR3 residues: CASSLVPGMNTEAFF. CDR3 bases: TGTGCCAGCAGCTTAGTTCCCGGAATGAACACTGAAGCTTTCTTT.